The 20 T cell receptor beta chains presented below share a single source sample, sequenced in a study of blood T cell repertoires in COVID-19. Libraries were prepared by immunoSEQ multiplex PCR; TCRdb keeps only in-frame clonotypes and omits some of them. The sample has approximately 64,000 clones, about 88% seen once. What was sequenced was peripheral blood. The receptor set was obtained from a woman aged 55-75 years with COVID-19, enrolled during active disease.

This chain connects TRBV6-2 or TRBV6-3 to TRBJ2-2; maybe TRBD1 (5 bases). This CDR3 spans 12 amino acids. CDR1 and CDR2 (germline): MNHEY, SVGEGT. With 5 bases removed from V and 4 bases from J, the gap between germline ends came to 5 bases. CDR3 protein: CASSQGTGELFF. The CDR3, as DNA: TGTGCCAGCAGTCAGGGCACCGGGGAGCTGTTTTTT.

The chain combines TRBV10-1 with TRBJ1-5; 9 nucleotides line up with TRBD1. CDR1 and CDR2 from the germline V gene are WNHNN and SYGVQD (reference sequence). This CDR3 is 16 amino acids long. Germline trimming cut 6 bases from V and 3 bases from J; bases unmatched to any gene: 9. Here the CDR3 DNA reads TGCGCCAGCAGGTGGACAGGGGTTCGTGACAATCAGCCCCAGCATTTT. Encoded protein: CASRWTGVRDNQPQHF.

The chain employs TRBV20-1 and TRBJ2-2, with no clear D. V shed 6 bases and J shed 5 bases, with 7 bases lying between them. In germline, CDR1 is DFQATT, CDR2 SNEGSKA (reference sequence). CDR3 length equals 11 residues. This chain's CDR3 is CSAPETGELFF. Here the CDR3 DNA reads TGCAGTGCCCCGGAGACCGGGGAGCTGTTTTTT.

J is TRBJ2-2 and V is TRBV29-1, with 7 bases lining up with TRBD1. The CDR3 is made up of 13 amino acids. With V trimmed by 4 bases and J by 4 bases, 3 bases remained unmatched. Looked up from germline, CDR1 is SQVTM and CDR2 is ANQGSEA. CDR3 nucleotide sequence: TGCAGCGTTGCTGACAGGGCCACCGGGGAGCTGTTTTTT. It specifies CSVADRATGELFF.

The V and J genes are TRBV19 and TRBJ1-5, with 9 bases lining up with TRBD1. V lost 8 bases and J lost 1; bases outside the gene matches: 6. Germline CDR1 LNHDA, CDR2 SQIVND (reference sequence). CDR3 length: 15 residues. The DNA of the CDR3 is TGTGCCAGTGGGTCAGACAGGGGGAGCAATCAGCCCCAGCATTTT. Protein product: CASGSDRGSNQPQHF. Combining the CDR3 with reference TRBV19 and TRBJ1-5 gives the whole variable domain DGGITQSPKYLFRKEGQNVTLSCEQNLNHDAMYWYRQDPGQGLRLIYYSQIVNDFQKGDIAEGYSVSREKKESFPLTVTSAQKNPTAFYLCASGSDRGSNQPQHFGDGTRLSIL.

V is TRBV5-1 and J is TRBJ2-5; no reliable D call. Germline lookup yields CDR1 SGHRS and CDR2 YFSETQ. The CDR3 spans 13 residues. Deletions cut 2 bases from V and 2 bases from J, with 7 bases between. CDR3 nucleotides: TGCGCCAGCAGCTTTACAGTTCAAGAGACCCAGTACTTC. Translated, it gives CASSFTVQETQYF.

J is TRBJ1-3 and V is TRBV28, with 8 bases identical to TRBD1. J was trimmed by 4 bases and V by 5 bases; bases with no gene match: 4. The CDR3 is made up of 14 amino acids. Per the germline V gene, CDR1 is MDHEN and CDR2 is SYDVKM. CDR3 sequence (DNA): TGTGCCAGCAGTGCAGGGGGCAGCGGAAACACCATATATTTT. Translation: CASSAGGSGNTIYF.

This clone has a handful of counts. The CDR3 loop reads CSVEEGFAPGGYTF. DNA for the CDR3: TGCAGCGTTGAAGAAGGTTTCGCTCCAGGTGGCTACACCTTC. This rearrangement joins TRBV29-1 to TRBJ1-2; no clear D gene. Germline V lookup: CDR1 SQVTM, CDR2 ANQGSEA. The CDR3 totals 14 residues. The V and J ends lost 0 bases and 7 bases respectively, with 15 bases between them. The full variable domain, rest sourced from reference TRBV29-1 and TRBJ1-2, is SAVISQKPSRDICQRGTSLTIQCQVDSQVTMMFWYRQQPGQSLTLIATANQGSEATYESGFVIDKFPISRPNLTFSTLTVSNMSPEDSSIYLCSVEEGFAPGGYTFGSGTRLTVV.

The rearrangement links TRBV2 to TRBJ1-4; TRBD1 agrees at 7 bases. The CDR3 totals 12 residues. The germline V gene encodes CDR1 SNHLY and CDR2 FYNNEI. V was clipped by 6 bases and J by 7 bases; unmatched bases: 2. The CDR3, as DNA: TGTGCCAGCAGGGGGGACAGTGAAAAACTGTTTTTT. This sequence encodes CASRGDSEKLFF.

This chain joins TRBV4-3 and TRBJ2-7, with TRBD2 matching 13 bases. V shed 4 bases and J 4 bases; nucleotides not matched to a gene: 10. The CDR3 runs to 17 residues. Germline assignment: CDR1 LGHNA and CDR2 YSLEER. CDR3: CASSPGLAGVGSYEQYF. Written as DNA, the CDR3 is TGCGCCAGCAGCCCCGGACTAGCGGGGGTCGGGAGTTACGAGCAGTACTTC.

This clone was observed a single time. J is TRBJ2-2 and V is TRBV5-1, with TRBD1 matching 9 bases. V lost 4 bases, J lost 5 bases, and 3 bases stayed unmatched. CDR1 SGHRS and CDR2 YFSETQ come from the germline V gene. The CDR3 is made up of 14 amino acids. The CDR3 sequence: CASSTGQGTGELFF. The CDR3, as DNA: TGCGCCAGCAGCACCGGACAGGGGACCGGGGAGCTGTTTTTT.

V and J are TRBV30 and TRBJ2-7; 7 nucleotides match TRBD2. Germline V gene sequence: CDR1 GTSNPN, CDR2 SVGIG (reference sequence). V was pared by 4 bases and J by 2 bases, with 11 bases of the junction left unmatched. This CDR3 has 15 residues. The chain's CDR3 is CAWMFSGGRPYEQYF. The CDR3 DNA reads as TGTGCCTGGATGTTCTCCGGGGGGAGGCCCTACGAGCAGTACTTC.

The chain employs TRBV28 and TRBJ1-4; D remains unclear. The CDR3 is 15 residues long. Trimming removed 3 bases from V and 8 bases from J, with 16 bases in between. Germline V lookup: CDR1 MDHEN, CDR2 SYDVKM. CDR3 protein: CASSLWTGRLEKLFF. The CDR3 DNA is TGTGCCAGCAGTTTGTGGACGGGAAGGCTAGAAAAACTGTTTTTT.

The rearrangement links TRBV5-1 to TRBJ2-5, with TRBD1 matching over 9 bases. Germline lookup yields CDR1 SGHRS and CDR2 YFSETQ. J was trimmed by 4 bases and V by 2 bases; bases with no gene match: 12. This CDR3 has 17 amino acids. The CDR3 DNA is TGCGCCAGCAGCTTTGGGGCACAGGGGGCGCTTGCAGAGACCCAGTACTTC. The encoded protein is CASSFGAQGALAETQYF.

The rearrangement joins TRBV7-9 to TRBJ1-2; D ambiguous. Germline CDR1 is SEHNR and CDR2 is FQNEAQ (reference sequence). V was pared by 5 bases and J by 4 bases, with 11 bases between. The CDR3 contains 13 residues. The CDR3 sequence is CASSLRSSYGYTF. In DNA form, the CDR3 reads TGTGCCAGCAGCCTGCGATCTTCCTATGGCTACACCTTC.

The chain employs TRBV6-2 or TRBV6-3 and TRBJ2-1; D not certain. Germline loops: CDR1 MNHEY, CDR2 SVGEGT. V was trimmed by 4 bases and J by 7 bases, leaving 11 bases between them. CDR3 size: 13 residues. The CDR3 DNA follows: TGTGCCAGCAGTTTAGTAATCGGGAATGAGCAGTTCTTC. Amino acid sequence: CASSLVIGNEQFF.

A few counts support this clone. The chain employs TRBV4-1 and TRBJ1-1, with 8 nucleotides matching TRBD1. CDR3 length: 16 residues. From germline, CDR1 is MGHRA and CDR2 YSYEKL. The ends lost 4 bases at V and 1 base at J; junction bases unmatched: 8. The CDR3 DNA follows: TGCGCCAGCAGCCGATCAGGACAGGGTGGGAACACTGAAGCTTTCTTT. This translates into CASSRSGQGGNTEAFF.

The chain is built from TRBV7-2 and TRBJ2-1; TRBD2 agrees at 9 bases. The germline gives CDR1 SGHTA, CDR2 FQGNSA. Trimming at V came to 5 bases and at J to 1 base, leaving 6 bases not matched to a gene. The CDR3 has 16 amino acids. The chain's CDR3 is CASSPRLAESYNEQFF. CDR3 DNA sequence: TGTGCCAGCAGCCCTAGACTAGCGGAATCCTACAATGAGCAGTTCTTC.

The chain carries TRBV6-5 and TRBJ2-1; the match to TRBD2 covers 11 bases. CDR1 is MNHEY, CDR2 SVGAGI, per germline. The V gene end was trimmed by 6 bases and the J gene end by 8 bases; junction bases not matched to a gene: 9. The CDR3 length is 15 residues. The CDR3 DNA sequence: TGTGCCAGCAGCCTACTAGCGGGAGAGAGTGATGAGCAGTTCTTC. This translates into CASSLLAGESDEQFF.

V is TRBV12-3 or TRBV12-4 and J is TRBJ1-2; D is undetermined. The CDR3 spans 12 residues. Deletions cut 8 bases from V and 0 bases from J, with 7 bases between. CDR3 region: CASLSPNYGYTF. The CDR3 DNA reads as TGTGCCAGCCTGAGTCCTAACTATGGCTACACCTTC.